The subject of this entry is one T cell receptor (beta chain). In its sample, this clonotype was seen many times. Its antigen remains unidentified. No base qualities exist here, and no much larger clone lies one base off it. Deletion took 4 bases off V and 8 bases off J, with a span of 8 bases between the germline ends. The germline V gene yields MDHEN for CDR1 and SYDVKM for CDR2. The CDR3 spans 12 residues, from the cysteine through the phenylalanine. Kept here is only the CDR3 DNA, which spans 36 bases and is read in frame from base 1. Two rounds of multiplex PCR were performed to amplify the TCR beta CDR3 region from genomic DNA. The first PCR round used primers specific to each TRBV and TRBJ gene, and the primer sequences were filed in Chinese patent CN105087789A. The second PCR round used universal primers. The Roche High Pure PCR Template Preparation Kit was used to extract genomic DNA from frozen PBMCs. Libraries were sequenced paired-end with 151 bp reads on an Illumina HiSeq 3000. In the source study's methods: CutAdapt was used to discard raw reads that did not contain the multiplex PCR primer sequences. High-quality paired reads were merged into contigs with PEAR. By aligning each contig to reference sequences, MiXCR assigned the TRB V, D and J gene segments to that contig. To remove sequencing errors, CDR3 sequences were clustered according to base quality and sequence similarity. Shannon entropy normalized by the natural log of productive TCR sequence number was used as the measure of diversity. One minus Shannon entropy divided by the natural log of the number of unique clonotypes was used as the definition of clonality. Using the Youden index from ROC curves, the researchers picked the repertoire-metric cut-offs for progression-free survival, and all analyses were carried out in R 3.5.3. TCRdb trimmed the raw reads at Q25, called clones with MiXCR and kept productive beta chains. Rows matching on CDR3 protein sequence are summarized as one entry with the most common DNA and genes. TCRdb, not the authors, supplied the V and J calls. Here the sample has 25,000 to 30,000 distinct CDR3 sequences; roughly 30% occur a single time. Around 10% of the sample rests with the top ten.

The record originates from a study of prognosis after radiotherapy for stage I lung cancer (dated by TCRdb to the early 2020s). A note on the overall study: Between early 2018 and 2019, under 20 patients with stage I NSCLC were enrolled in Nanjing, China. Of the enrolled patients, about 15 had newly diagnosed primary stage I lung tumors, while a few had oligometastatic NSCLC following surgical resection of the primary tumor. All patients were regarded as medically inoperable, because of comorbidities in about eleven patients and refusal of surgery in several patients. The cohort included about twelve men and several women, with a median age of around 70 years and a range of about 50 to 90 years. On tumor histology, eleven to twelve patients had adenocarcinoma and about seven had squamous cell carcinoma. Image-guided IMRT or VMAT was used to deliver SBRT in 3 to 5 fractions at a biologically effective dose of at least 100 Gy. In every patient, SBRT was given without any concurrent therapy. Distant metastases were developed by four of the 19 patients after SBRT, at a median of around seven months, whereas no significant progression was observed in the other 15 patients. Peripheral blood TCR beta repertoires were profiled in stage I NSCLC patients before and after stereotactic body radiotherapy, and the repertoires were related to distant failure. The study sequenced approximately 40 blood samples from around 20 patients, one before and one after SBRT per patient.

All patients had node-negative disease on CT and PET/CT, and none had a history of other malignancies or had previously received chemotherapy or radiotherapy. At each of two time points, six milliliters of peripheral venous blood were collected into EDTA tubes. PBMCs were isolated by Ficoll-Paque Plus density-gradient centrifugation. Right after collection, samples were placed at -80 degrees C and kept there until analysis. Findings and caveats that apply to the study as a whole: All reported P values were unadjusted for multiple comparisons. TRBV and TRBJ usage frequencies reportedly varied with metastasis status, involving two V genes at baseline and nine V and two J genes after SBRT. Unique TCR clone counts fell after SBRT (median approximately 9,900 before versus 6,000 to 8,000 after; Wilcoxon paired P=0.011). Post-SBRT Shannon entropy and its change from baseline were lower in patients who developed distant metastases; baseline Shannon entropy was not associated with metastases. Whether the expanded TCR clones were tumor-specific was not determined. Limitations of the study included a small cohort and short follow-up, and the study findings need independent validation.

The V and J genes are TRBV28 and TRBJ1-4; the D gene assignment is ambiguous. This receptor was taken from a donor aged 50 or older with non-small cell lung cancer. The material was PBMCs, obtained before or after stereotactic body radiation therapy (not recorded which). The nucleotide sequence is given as TGTGCCAGCAGTTCCCAAAGCGAAAAACTGTTTTTT. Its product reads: CASSSQSEKLFF.